Listed below are T cell receptor beta chains from one sample, sequenced in a study of OX40 agonist ivuxolimab in advanced cancers. Libraries were prepared by immunoSEQ multiplex PCR; TCRdb keeps only in-frame clonotypes and omits some of them. This table holds roughly 77,000 clones, around 85% found once. Sequenced here: CD4+ or CD8+ T cells sorted from blood, sampled in a trial of the OX40 agonist ivuxolimab. These receptors all stem from an adult with an advanced solid tumor such as melanoma, head and neck, liver or kidney cancer. Each CDR3 is given with its conserved first and last residue. The D gene is left open where the match is weak. Only part of the rows carry a size: once, few, many, or a class if the clone is expanded.

D	size	J	V	CDR3	DNA
TRBD2	.	TRBJ2-6	TRBV7-3	CASSPPLRLASCSGANVLTF	TGTGCCAGCAGCCCCCCTTTAAGACTAGCGAGTTGCTCTGGGGCCAACGTCCTGACTTTC
TRBD2	.	TRBJ2-7	TRBV4-1	CASSQPLGTSGLEQYF	TGCGCCAGCAGCCAACCTCTGGGGACTAGCGGGTTAGAGCAGTACTTC
TRBD2	once	TRBJ2-3	TRBV5-1	CASSSSGETDTQYF	TGCGCCAGCAGCTCTAGCGGGGAGACAGATACGCAGTATTTT
.	.	TRBJ1-3	TRBV9	CASSVGAISGNTIYF	TGTGCCAGCAGCGTAGGGGCAATCTCTGGAAACACCATATATTTT
.	few	TRBJ1-4	TRBV15	CATSRDISRNEKLFF	TGTGCCACCAGCAGAGATATAAGCAGAAATGAAAAACTGTTTTTT
.	.	TRBJ2-3	TRBV5-1	CASSLAAGEADTQYF	TGCGCCAGCAGCTTGGCGGCAGGGGAAGCAGATACGCAGTATTTT
.	.	TRBJ2-5	TRBV19	CASSMGNGKTQYF	TGTGCCAGTAGTATGGGGAACGGAAAGACCCAGTACTTC
.	once	TRBJ2-1	TRBV7-8	CASRQNNEQFF	TGTGCCAGCAGGCAGAACAATGAGCAGTTCTTC
.	.	TRBJ2-7	TRBV5-6	CASSSSDEQYF	TGTGCCAGCAGCAGCAGCGACGAGCAGTACTTC
.	.	TRBJ2-2	TRBV4-2	CASSQDPRVGSNTGELFF	TGTGCCAGCAGCCAAGACCCCAGGGTGGGCTCGAACACCGGGGAGCTGTTTTTT
TRBD2	many	TRBJ2-2	TRBV5-1	CASSFQLRTSFSGELFF	TGCGCCAGCAGCTTCCAATTAAGGACTAGCTTTTCCGGGGAGCTGTTTTTT
TRBD1	.	TRBJ1-5	TRBV4-1	CASSLLDVPGQGSNQPQHF	TGCGCCAGCAGCCTCCTGGACGTCCCGGGACAGGGGAGCAATCAGCCCCAGCATTTT
.	.	TRBJ2-7	TRBV7-3	CAMHSCLVGGFEQYF	TGTGCCATGCATTCGTGTCTGGTAGGGGGTTTCGAGCAGTACTTC
.	.	TRBJ1-4	TRBV6-1	CASRLRTENEKLFF	TGTGCCAGCAGGCTTCGAACAGAAAATGAAAAACTGTTTTTT
.	.	TRBJ1-5	TRBV7-8	CASSSEQGLQPQHF	TGTGCCAGCAGCTCTGAACAGGGTCTTCAGCCCCAGCATTTT
.	.	TRBJ2-2	TRBV28	CATGRGQNTGELFF	TGTGCCACCGGGCGGGGGCAGAACACCGGGGAGCTGTTTTTT
.	.	TRBJ2-3	TRBV7-2	CASSLVGPTDTQYF	TGTGCCAGCAGCTTAGTCGGCCCCACAGATACGCAGTATTTT
.	.	TRBJ2-1	TRBV5-1	CASSLMAGLDEQFF	TGCGCCAGCAGCTTGATGGCCGGGCTCGATGAGCAGTTCTTC
.	.	TRBJ1-5	TRBV2	CASRVDRNQPQHF	TGTGCCAGCAGAGTTGACCGAAATCAGCCCCAGCATTTT
.	.	TRBJ1-3	TRBV25-1	CASSERSTGNTIYF	TGTGCCAGCAGTGAACGGAGTACTGGAAACACCATATATTTT
.	.	TRBJ1-2	TRBV19	CASSTGRRSGYTF	TGTGCCAGTAGTACAGGGCGAAGGAGTGGCTACACCTTC
.	once	TRBJ2-6	TRBV18	CASSRGTDSGANVLTF	TGTGCCAGCTCGCGCGGGACAGACTCTGGGGCCAACGTCCTGACTTTC
.	few	TRBJ2-6	TRBV27	CASSFWDSSGANVLTF	TGTGCCAGCAGTTTTTGGGATTCCTCTGGGGCCAACGTCCTGACTTTC
TRBD1	.	TRBJ2-1	TRBV6-5	CASSYGDRVINEQFF	TGTGCCAGCAGTTACGGGGACAGGGTTATCAATGAGCAGTTCTTC
TRBD2	.	TRBJ2-7	TRBV19	CASGGWREQYF	TGTGCCAGCGGGGGGTGGAGGGAGCAGTACTTC
.	.	TRBJ1-4	TRBV4-3	CASSQMRGSYNEKLFF	TGCGCCAGCAGCCAGATGAGAGGGTCCTATAATGAAAAACTGTTTTTT
.	.	TRBJ1-1	TRBV7-9	CASSATAGNTEAFF	TGTGCCAGCAGCGCTACGGCTGGGAACACTGAAGCTTTCTTT
.	.	TRBJ2-5	TRBV29-1	CSGGVEETQYF	TGCAGCGGGGGAGTAGAAGAGACCCAGTACTTC
TRBD1	.	TRBJ1-6	TRBV5-4	CASSFRQGSQGSYNSPLHF	TGTGCCAGCAGCTTCAGACAGGGTTCACAAGGGTCCTATAATTCACCCCTCCACTTT
.	.	TRBJ2-5	TRBV5-1	CASSRDGEETQYF	TGCGCCAGCAGCCGGGACGGTGAAGAGACCCAGTACTTC
TRBD1	few	TRBJ1-2	TRBV4-1	CASSPTTGRLGYGYTF	TGCGCCAGCAGCCCTACGACAGGGCGCCTAGGATATGGCTACACCTTC
.	once	TRBJ2-5	TRBV6-1	CASSRQGMGETQYF	TGTGCCAGCAGTCGGCAGGGGATGGGAGAGACCCAGTACTTC
.	.	TRBJ2-7	TRBV28	CASSLQVTEQYF	TGTGCCAGCAGTTTGCAGGTGACCGAGCAGTACTTC
.	.	TRBJ2-7	TRBV19	CASSNGRHYEQYF	TGTGCCAGTAGTAACGGGAGACACTACGAGCAGTACTTC
.	.	TRBJ2-5	TRBV7-8	CASVPSRFQETQYF	TGTGCCAGCGTCCCAAGTAGGTTCCAAGAGACCCAGTACTTC
.	.	TRBJ2-2	TRBV7-9	CAIQGSHTNTGELFF	TGTGCCATTCAGGGCTCACACACGAACACCGGGGAGCTGTTTTTT
.	once	TRBJ1-1	TRBV5-6	CASSFLDTTTEAFF	TGTGCCAGCAGCTTCCTGGATACGACCACTGAAGCTTTCTTT
.	.	TRBJ2-1	TRBV11-1	CASSAGRSSYNEQFF	TGTGCCAGCAGCGCGGGACGTTCTTCCTACAATGAGCAGTTCTTC
.	.	TRBJ1-2	TRBV7-9	CASGRNEGYGYTF	TGTGCCAGCGGCAGGAATGAGGGCTATGGCTACACCTTC
.	few	TRBJ2-7	TRBV4-3	CASSQDGPVSYEQYF	TGCGCCAGCAGCCAAGATGGTCCAGTTTCCTACGAGCAGTACTTC
.	.	TRBJ1-2	TRBV6-6	CASSPDRANYGYTF	TGTGCCAGCAGCCCGGACAGAGCTAACTATGGCTACACCTTC
.	.	TRBJ2-1	TRBV18	CASQQDRQNNEQFF	TGTGCCAGCCAGCAGGACCGACAAAACAATGAGCAGTTCTTC
.	.	TRBJ1-2	TRBV7-2	CASSPGLLGRQGYTF	TGTGCCAGCAGCCCTGGCCTTCTCGGTAGGCAGGGCTACACCTTC
TRBD1	.	TRBJ1-2	TRBV5-4	CASSLIGTGLLYGYTF	TGTGCCAGCAGCTTGATAGGGACAGGGTTACTCTATGGCTACACCTTC
TRBD1	.	TRBJ1-1	TRBV7-6	CASSKGQGGRVNTEAFF	TGTGCCAGCAGCAAGGGACAGGGGGGTAGGGTGAACACTGAAGCTTTCTTT
TRBD2	.	TRBJ2-2	TRBV5-4	CASSLTAGAGTGELFF	TGTGCCAGCAGCTTAACAGCGGGGGCCGGGACCGGGGAGCTGTTTTTT
.	.	TRBJ2-1	TRBV18	CASCTTASLNNEQFF	TGTGCCAGCTGTACCACGGCTAGCCTCAACAATGAGCAGTTCTTC
.	once	TRBJ1-5	TRBV4-3	CASSQDVQARQPQHF	TGCGCCAGCAGCCAAGATGTACAGGCTCGCCAGCCCCAGCATTTT
.	.	TRBJ1-1	TRBV5-1	CASSLGGTPNTEAFF	TGCGCCAGCAGCTTGGGGGGGACACCGAACACTGAAGCTTTCTTT
TRBD2	.	TRBJ2-1	TRBV6-6	CASSYGTSGSNEQFF	TGTGCCAGCAGTTACGGTACTAGCGGGAGCAATGAGCAGTTCTTC
.	.	TRBJ2-5	TRBV7-8	CASSLNVLGETQYF	TGTGCCAGCAGCTTGAATGTCTTGGGAGAGACCCAGTACTTC